A selection of T cell receptor beta chains follows, all from one sample in a study of T cell responses to AZD1222 COVID-19 vaccine. Profiling relied on immunoSEQ multiplex PCR, and the TCRdb table lists in-frame clones only, not all of them. Of over 100,000 clones detected, 90% appear once; the ten largest clones hold roughly 7.2%. The sample here was peripheral blood, taken on day 0 of AZD1222 vaccination. These receptors all come from an adult in good health. Both conserved end residues are part of each CDR3. The D gene is left open where the match is weak. Part of the rows lack a size; the others show once, few, many or a class for expanded clones.

CDR3 DNA,CDR3 protein,V gene,J gene,D gene,clone size
TGTGCCAGCAGTTATAGAGCGGGGGGCCTCAAACGTCAAGAGACCCAGTACTTC,CASSYRAGGLKRQETQYF,TRBV6-2/TRBV6-3,TRBJ2-5,TRBD2,-
TGTGCCAGCACCCACGGGGAGCTCGGCTATGGCTACACCTTC,CASTHGELGYGYTF,TRBV6-5,TRBJ1-2,-,-
TGTGCCAGCAGCCCAGGGATACGCTATGGCTACACCTTC,CASSPGIRYGYTF,TRBV7-2,TRBJ1-2,-,-
TGCGCCAGCAGCCAAGATAGGCTAGCGGGCTGGAATGAGCAGTTCTTC,CASSQDRLAGWNEQFF,TRBV4-3,TRBJ2-1,TRBD2,once
TGTGCCAGCAGCGTGATAGCGGGCACCGGGGAGCTGTTTTTT,CASSVIAGTGELFF,TRBV9,TRBJ2-2,TRBD2,-
TGTGCCAGCAGTACAACAGGGAACACTGAAGCTTTCTTT,CASSTTGNTEAFF,TRBV25-1,TRBJ1-1,-,-
TGTGCCAGCAGAGCTTGGCAGGGCTACACCGGGGAGCTGTTTTTT,CASRAWQGYTGELFF,TRBV6-5,TRBJ2-2,-,-
TGTGCCAGAAGCTTGGCGCCAGGCTTCTACACTGAAGCTTTCTTT,CARSLAPGFYTEAFF,TRBV5-3,TRBJ1-1,-,-
TGTGCCACCACCCGTTCTGGGAGGATAAACACCGGGGAGCTGTTTTTT,CATTRSGRINTGELFF,TRBV30,TRBJ2-2,-,-
TGTGCCAGCAGCGCTAGGACAGGAGGTAATGAAAAACTGTTTTTT,CASSARTGGNEKLFF,TRBV9,TRBJ1-4,TRBD1,-
TGCAGCGTAAGAGCGTCATTGGGGCTAGAAGCGGGTGGCTACACCTTC,CSVRASLGLEAGGYTF,TRBV29-1,TRBJ1-2,-,once
TGTGCCAGCAGCTTACAGGGGGCGGGGCGAGAGACCCAGTACTTC,CASSLQGAGRETQYF,TRBV5-4,TRBJ2-5,TRBD1,-
TGCGCCAGCAGCCAAGCAGGTAGCACAGATACGCAGTATTTT,CASSQAGSTDTQYF,TRBV4-1,TRBJ2-3,-,-
TGTGCCAGCAGTTTGCTACCAGGGATGGATTCACCCCTCCACTTT,CASSLLPGMDSPLHF,TRBV28,TRBJ1-6,-,-
TGTGCCAGCAGTTTGGCTGTAAACGAGCAGTACTTC,CASSLAVNEQYF,TRBV28,TRBJ2-7,-,-
TGTGCCAGCAGTTACTCAGGGGGGCCCGGGGAGCTGTTTTTT,CASSYSGGPGELFF,TRBV6-2/TRBV6-3,TRBJ2-2,-,-
TGCGCCAGCAGCTTGACCGGGGGTGGCTACACCTTC,CASSLTGGGYTF,TRBV5-1,TRBJ1-2,-,-
TGTGCCAGCAGCCCCCCCTCCGACCAAGAGACCCAGTACTTC,CASSPPSDQETQYF,TRBV5-4,TRBJ2-5,-,-
TGTGCCAGCAGCGTATTAATTGGGGGACAGGGCAACGGCTACACCTTC,CASSVLIGGQGNGYTF,TRBV9,TRBJ1-2,TRBD1,-
TGTGCCACCAGTGCCTCAAACAGAGGAGCAGATACGCAGTATTTT,CATSASNRGADTQYF,TRBV24-1,TRBJ2-3,-,-
TGTGCCAGCAGTTCCTGGACAGCTTCTACTTATGGCTACACCTTC,CASSSWTASTYGYTF,TRBV6-2/TRBV6-3,TRBJ1-2,-,-
TGTGCCAGCAAAGAGACAGGGACTGCACCCCTCCACTTT,CASKETGTAPLHF,TRBV27,TRBJ1-6,TRBD1,few
TGTGCCAGCAGACCCGGGCCCGAGGGGCGCGGTGAGCAGTTCTTC,CASRPGPEGRGEQFF,TRBV7-3,TRBJ2-1,-,-
TGTGCCAGCCCCCCGTCTGGTGGGAACCGACCCTACGAGCAGTACTTC,CASPPSGGNRPYEQYF,TRBV28,TRBJ2-7,-,-
TGTGCCAGCAGTTGGGGGGGCTATGAGCAGTTCTTC,CASSWGGYEQFF,TRBV12-3/TRBV12-4,TRBJ2-1,-,-
TGTGCCAGCAGGCTAGCGGGGGGGCACTACGAGCAGTACTTC,CASRLAGGHYEQYF,TRBV6-5,TRBJ2-7,TRBD2,-
TGTGCCAGCAGTTTCTTTCAGGGAATGAACACTGAAGCTTTCTTT,CASSFFQGMNTEAFF,TRBV28,TRBJ1-1,-,-
TGTGCCAGTAGTATTCGGCCCACAGGTTCCTACGAGCAGTACTTC,CASSIRPTGSYEQYF,TRBV19,TRBJ2-7,-,-
TGTGCCAGCAGTTTTAAGGGGTCCCCCTACGAGCAGTACTTC,CASSFKGSPYEQYF,TRBV28,TRBJ2-7,-,-
TGCGCCAGCAGCACCCGAGGGGCGCTCTCCTACGAGCAGTACTTC,CASSTRGALSYEQYF,TRBV5-1,TRBJ2-7,-,-
TGTGCCAGCAGCCAAGAGCGGGCCAGCTCCTACAATGAGCAGTTCTTC,CASSQERASSYNEQFF,TRBV4-2,TRBJ2-1,-,-
TGTGCCAGCAGCTTTAGCGGGGGCCCCACCGGGGAGCTGTTTTTT,CASSFSGGPTGELFF,TRBV9,TRBJ2-2,TRBD2,once
TGTGCCAGCAGCCAAATGAGTTATGGTCAAGAGCAGTACTTC,CASSQMSYGQEQYF,TRBV14,TRBJ2-7,-,-
TGTGCCAGCAGTGGGGGTTTCTATAATTCACCCCTCCACTTT,CASSGGFYNSPLHF,TRBV28,TRBJ1-6,-,-
TGTGCCAGCAGTGAATCGGGGTTTGGCTACACCTTC,CASSESGFGYTF,TRBV25-1,TRBJ1-2,-,-
TGTGCCAGCACCACAGGTCCCGAGCAGTACTTC,CASTTGPEQYF,TRBV28,TRBJ2-7,-,-
TGTGCCAGCAGTTTTGGCCGACCGGGGTCCTACGAGCAGTACTTC,CASSFGRPGSYEQYF,TRBV27,TRBJ2-7,-,once
TGTGCCAGCAGCCCACTGACTCGGGGCAGGACCCGAATGAACACTGAAGCTTTCTTT,CASSPLTRGRTRMNTEAFF,TRBV5-5,TRBJ1-1,-,once